This passage covers 7 T cell receptor beta chains from one sample sequenced in a study of metastatic and nonmetastatic thyroid tumors. TCRdb reanalyzed the PCR reads with MiXCR. The table has 80,000 to 85,000 clones, around an eighth seen once; the top ten hold more than 7%. Every patient was untreated before thyroid surgery. The specimen sequenced was tumor tissue. Receptor source: a female donor with papillary thyroid cancer or a benign thyroid nodule (not recorded which). Some clones in this sample may be carry-over from other donors' samples.

This clone was recorded many times. The J gene is TRBJ2-1, the V gene TRBV11-1, with TRBD2 matching over 8 bases. J gave up 10 bases and V 2 bases, and 7 bases lay outside the gene matches. CDR3 length: 14 residues. The germline V gene encodes CDR1 SGHAT and CDR2 FQDESV (reference sequence). CDR3 protein: CASSLMRTSSEQFF. The CDR3 DNA reads as TGTGCCAGCAGCTTAATGAGGACTAGCTCCGAGCAGTTCTTC.

This clone was detected ten times or more. This chain uses TRBV5-5 with TRBJ2-7; D uncertain. The CDR3 runs 13 residues. The germline CDR1 and CDR2 sequences are SGHKS and YYEKEE (reference sequence). V gave up 4 bases and J gave up 1 base, with 9 bases separating them. The CDR3 protein is CASSQASSYEQYF. CDR3 sequence (DNA): TGTGCCAGCAGCCAGGCCAGTTCCTACGAGCAGTACTTC.

The rearrangement joins TRBV19 to TRBJ2-7, with 11 bases fitting TRBD2. This CDR3 has 13 residues. Germline CDR1 reads LNHDA; CDR2 reads SQIVND (reference sequence). V shed 4 bases and J 7 bases; nucleotides not matched to a gene: 3. The DNA of the CDR3 is TGTGCCAGTAGTACCGGGACTAGCGGAGAGCAGTACTTC. The encoded protein is CASSTGTSGEQYF. The variable domain in full, completed from reference TRBV19 and TRBJ2-7, reads DGGITQSPKYLFRKEGQNVTLSCEQNLNHDAMYWYRQDPGQGLRLIYYSQIVNDFQKGDIAEGYSVSREKKESFPLTVTSAQKNPTAFYLCASSTGTSGEQYFGPGTRLTVT.

Details on this clone: A much more abundant neighbour one base away suggests this may be a read error. The CDR3 region has the DNA TGTGCCAGCAGCTACGGCGGGGCCGCATTCACCGGGGAGCTGTTTTTT. Translated, it gives CASSYGGAAFTGELFF. This chain links TRBV11-1 with TRBJ2-2; tentatively, D is TRBD2 (6 bases). CDR3 length: 16 residues. Trimming cost V 4 bases and J 4 bases, with 16 bases left between them. Germline V gene data show CDR1 as SGHAT and CDR2 as FQDESV (reference sequence).

This clone was seen only a few times. The missing conserved phenylalanine or tryptophan at the end of this CDR3 makes a read error likely. This chain links TRBV15 with TRBJ2-7; TRBD2 agrees at 8 bases. The CDR3 is 14 amino acids. V gave up 8 bases and J gave up 9 bases; unmatched junction bases: 15. The germline V gene has CDR1 LNHNV and CDR2 YYDKDF (reference sequence). CDR3 bases: TGTGCCACCTCGGGGGGGACCCTCAGCAGGGGGCAGTACCTC. This codes for CATSGGTLSRGQYL.

The V and J genes are TRBV14 and TRBJ1-5, with D perhaps TRBD1 (5 bases). Germline lookup yields CDR1 SGHDN and CDR2 FVKESK. The V end lost 5 bases, the J end lost 2 bases, and 7 bases lay between the germline ends. The CDR3 contains 13 residues. The CDR3 region is CASSTGGNQPQHF. For the CDR3, the DNA is TGTGCCAGCAGCACGGGGGGCAATCAGCCCCAGCATTTT.

This clone was observed many times. This chain uses TRBV5-4 with TRBJ2-1, with D possibly TRBD1 on 6 matching bases. This CDR3 has 13 amino acids. V was pared by 9 bases and J by 5 bases, with 15 bases between. CDR1 and CDR2 from the germline V gene are SGHNT and YYREEE (reference sequence). The DNA of the CDR3 is TGTGCCACCTCGACTACAGGGAACAATGAGCAGTTCTTC. Residues: CATSTTGNNEQFF. Full variable domain (remainder filled in from reference TRBV5-4 and TRBJ2-1): ETGVTQSPTHLIKTRGQQVTLRCSSQSGHNTVSWYQQALGQGPQFIFQYYREEENGRGNFPPRFSGLQFPNYSSELNVNALELDDSALYLCATSTTGNNEQFFGPGTRLTVL.